Each of the 28 T cell receptor beta chains below was sequenced from the same sample in a study of blood T cells in healthy people across ages. Sample-barcoded 5' priming and a J-beta primer mix drove a second PCR of roughly 6 to 12 cycles. TCRdb ran MiXCR on the 5' RACE reads and lists one entry per CDR3 protein. The sample has about 580,000 distinct CDR3 sequences; roughly 43% are singletons. Sequenced input: blood. Receptors originate from an older man in good health.

This clonotype showed up just a few times. The chain combines TRBV5-1 with TRBJ2-3; D gene ambiguous. The V end lost 8 bases, the J end lost 2 bases, and 6 bases lay between the germline ends. This CDR3 contains 11 residues. Germline V gene lookup returns CDR1 SGHRS and CDR2 YFSETQ. The CDR3 DNA reads as TGCGCCAGTGGGGACACAGATACGCAGTATTTT. The encoded protein is CASGDTDTQYF.

Remarks on this clonotype: This may stem from a read error, because a much larger clone lies one nucleotide away. The chain employs TRBV6-2 or TRBV6-3 and TRBJ2-7; 8 bases align to TRBD1. This CDR3 comprises 17 residues. Germline V gene sequence: CDR1 MNHEY, CDR2 SVGEGT. The CDR3: CVSSYPPADRGGDEQYF. In nucleotides, the CDR3 is TGTGTCAGCAGTTACCCTCCCGCTGACAGGGGCGGCGACGAGCAGTACTTC.

The rearrangement links TRBV28 to TRBJ2-1, with 14 bases identical to TRBD2. CDR3 length: 15 residues. The V gene's germline CDR1 is MDHEN and CDR2 SYDVKM. J lost 10 bases, V lost 5 bases, and 7 bases had no gene match. CDR3 coding DNA: TGTGCCAGCAGTCGAAGGACTAGCGGGAGGATAGAGCAGTTCTTC. Its protein product is CASSRRTSGRIEQFF.

The chain couples TRBV9 to TRBJ2-2, with TRBD1 identical over 10 bases. Trimming cost V 4 bases and J 6 bases; bases outside gene matches: 12. CDR1 and CDR2 (germline): SGDLS, YYNGEE. This CDR3 region has 17 residues. This chain's CDR3 is CASSLQDRGLVAGELFF. The CDR3 bases are TGTGCCAGCAGCCTACAAGACAGGGGGCTCGTGGCCGGGGAGCTGTTTTTT.

This clonotype was picked up a small number of times. The chain recombines TRBV20-1 with TRBJ1-5; no clear D gene. V lost 3 bases and J 3 bases, leaving 6 bases between the germline ends. Germline V lookup: CDR1 DFQATT, CDR2 SNEGSKA (reference sequence). The CDR3 has 12 residues. CDR3: CSASSSNQPQHF. The CDR3 coding sequence is TGCAGTGCTAGTAGTTCCAATCAGCCCCAGCATTTT.

In this sample, this clonotype turned up once. A read error may account for a junction end that differs from germline. This rearrangement joins TRBV7-2 to TRBJ2-7; TRBD2 might be the D (5 bases). CDR1 and CDR2 from the germline V gene are SGHTA and FQGNSA. CDR3 length equals 13 residues. The CDR3 protein is CAGSLEGSYEQYF. CDR3 nucleotides: TGTGCCGGCAGCTTAGAGGGCTCCTACGAGCAGTACTTC.

This chain uses TRBV29-1 with TRBJ1-4; D gene unclear. Germline CDR1 SQVTM, CDR2 ANQGSEA. Trimming left V 5 bases short and J 3 bases short, with 10 bases between. There are 13 residues in the CDR3. The CDR3 bases are TGCAGCGTTTACGGGTCGCCTAATGAAAAACTGTTTTTT. Translation: CSVYGSPNEKLFF.

This clonotype has only one observation. With a much larger clone just one base away, this may be a read error. This chain joins TRBV6-5 and TRBJ2-7; unclear D gene. Germline V lookup: CDR1 MNHEY, CDR2 SVGAGI. This CDR3 is 14 amino acids long. CDR3: CVSSYKGSLHEQYF. The CDR3 nucleotides read TGTGTCAGCAGTTATAAGGGATCACTCCACGAGCAGTACTTC.

The J gene is TRBJ2-7, the V gene TRBV25-1; TRBD2 agrees at 7 bases. CDR3 size: 14 residues. From germline, CDR1 is MGHDK and CDR2 SYGVNS. V shed 6 bases and J 2 bases; nucleotides not matched to a gene: 7. The chain's CDR3 is CASRGEGVPYEQYF. The CDR3 DNA is TGTGCCAGCAGGGGGGAGGGCGTCCCCTACGAGCAGTACTTC.

This clonotype was picked up a small number of times. The V call is TRBV5-5, the J call TRBJ2-4; TRBD1 aligns across 7 bases. The J call could be wrong; TRBJ2-7 is a better fit for the DNA end. The CDR3 has 13 residues. Per germline, CDR1 SGHKS and CDR2 YYEKEE (reference sequence). The CDR3 reads CATARDRDYEQYF. The CDR3 DNA reads as TGTGCCACAGCCCGGGACAGAGACTACGAGCAGTACTTC.

There are a few counts of this clonotype. The J gene is TRBJ2-7, the V gene TRBV20-1; D might be TRBD1 (6 bases). The CDR3 has 13 residues. Trimming removed 3 bases from V and 0 bases from J, with 9 bases in between. Per the germline V gene, CDR1 is DFQATT and CDR2 is SNEGSKA (reference sequence). CDR3 bases: TGCAGTGCTAGCGACAGGCCCTCCTACGAGCAGTACTTC. Translation gives CSASDRPSYEQYF.

This chain uses TRBV6-5 with TRBJ2-5; 12 bases match TRBD2. The J segment lost 11 bases and the V segment lost 5 bases, leaving 12 bases of the junction unmatched. The germline V gene has CDR1 MNHEY and CDR2 SVGAGI. This CDR3 spans 15 amino acids. The CDR3 bases are TGTGCCAGCAGTAGAACTAGCGGGGGGTGCAATGAGCAGTACTTC. This translates into CASSRTSGGCNEQYF.

The table lists this clonotype with a few counts. The V call is TRBV20-1, the J call TRBJ1-2; D perhaps matches TRBD1 (5 bases). V was clipped by 6 bases and J by 4 bases, with 24 bases between them. CDR1 DFQATT and CDR2 SNEGSKA come from the germline V gene (reference sequence). This CDR3 contains 16 residues. DNA of the CDR3: TGCAGTGCACCCCGGCGGGACCCTGGGCATCCCTATGGCTACACCTTC. Protein: CSAPRRDPGHPYGYTF.

This clonotype has only a few counts. V is TRBV28 and J is TRBJ2-4; no firm D call. V was pared by 5 bases and J by 2 bases, with 7 bases between. The CDR3 consists of 13 residues. CDR1 is MDHEN, CDR2 SYDVKM, per germline. CDR3 coding DNA: TGTGCCAGCAGTCCCCCCTCCAAAAACATTCAGTACTTC. This sequence encodes CASSPPSKNIQYF.

The chain employs TRBV12-3 or TRBV12-4 and TRBJ2-2; tentative D call: TRBD2 (6 bases). Trimming removed 7 bases at V and 13 bases at J, with 19 bases between. There are 13 residues in the CDR3. CDR3 coding DNA: TGTGCCAGCACCCCGGGACTCTCCTCGAGGCTGTTTTTT. Its protein product is CASTPGLSSRLFF.

The chain recombines TRBV20-1 with TRBJ1-6, with TRBD1 as a possible D gene (5 bases). Trimming removed 2 bases at V and 5 bases at J, with 10 bases between. The length of the CDR3 is 14 residues. Germline CDR1 reads DFQATT; CDR2 reads SNEGSKA (reference sequence). The CDR3 DNA follows: TGCAGTGCTAGAAAGGGGCAGGATAATTCACCCCTCCACTTT. Its protein is CSARKGQDNSPLHF.

This chain uses TRBV6-6 with TRBJ2-4; 8 nucleotides match TRBD1. V shed 3 bases and J 2 bases; nucleotides not matched to a gene: 6. The CDR3 covers 16 residues. CDR1 MNHNY and CDR2 SVGAGI come from the germline V gene (reference sequence). CDR3 protein: CASSYLWTGPKNIQYF. The CDR3 DNA reads TGTGCCAGCAGTTATCTCTGGACAGGGCCCAAAAACATTCAGTACTTC.

A few counts support this clonotype. The rearrangement uses TRBV29-1 and TRBJ2-2; 8 bases align to TRBD2. The CDR3 runs 15 residues. Per the germline V gene, CDR1 is SQVTM and CDR2 is ANQGSEA. V gave up 2 bases and J gave up 7 bases; unmatched junction bases: 9. The CDR3 DNA is TGCAGCGTTGAAACTCCGGGACTAGGGTTCGGGGAGCTGTTTTTT. Its protein is CSVETPGLGFGELFF.

The chain employs TRBV6-2 or TRBV6-3 and TRBJ2-1; D uncertain. Germline CDR1 and CDR2: MNHEY and SVGEGT. Between the trimmed V and J ends, which lost 2 bases and 7 bases, there was a span of 21 bases. The CDR3 is 17 residues long. In DNA form, the CDR3 reads TGTGCCAGCAGTTACCTCACTGAACTGGGATTCGGGAATGAGCAGTTCTTC. It encodes CASSYLTELGFGNEQFF.

V gene TRBV18 combines with J gene TRBJ2-4; the D call may be TRBD1 or TRBD2 (5 bases each). The CDR3 loop spans 16 amino acids. Trimming removed 0 bases at V and 0 bases at J, with 9 bases between. Germline CDR1 and CDR2: KGHSH and LQKENI. The CDR3: CASSPPGTLAKNIQYF. CDR3 sequence (DNA): TGTGCCAGCTCACCACCAGGGACCCTAGCCAAAAACATTCAGTACTTC. Drawing the rest from reference TRBV18 and TRBJ2-4, the complete variable domain is NAGVMQNPRHLVRRRGQEARLRCSPMKGHSHVYWYRQLPEEGLKFMVYLQKENIIDESGMPKERFSAEFPKEGPSILRIQQVVRGDSAAYFCASSPPGTLAKNIQYFGAGTRLSVL.

The sample holds a few counts of this clonotype. The genes are TRBV12-3 or TRBV12-4 and TRBJ2-3; 14 bases align to TRBD2. V trimming: 3 bases; J trimming: 5 bases; junction bases outside the gene matches: 7. The CDR3 runs 17 residues. The CDR3, as DNA: TGTGCCAGCAGTTTGGGACTAGCGGGGGTTCGGGGAGATACGCAGTATTTT. Translation: CASSLGLAGVRGDTQYF.

This clonotype appeared a single time. This chain joins TRBV20-1 and TRBJ2-7; possible D gene TRBD1, 5 bases. With 3 bases removed from V and 3 bases from J, the gap between germline ends came to 12 bases. The CDR3 extends over 13 amino acids. CDR1 is DFQATT, CDR2 SNEGSKA, per germline (reference sequence). The chain's CDR3 is CSASPSQGYEQYF. For the CDR3, the DNA is TGCAGTGCTAGTCCGAGCCAGGGCTACGAGCAGTACTTC.

This chain links TRBV9 with TRBJ2-3; no definite D call. The CDR3 has 15 residues. V lost 3 bases and J lost 0, with 11 bases in between. From germline, CDR1 is SGDLS and CDR2 YYNGEE. The CDR3 protein is CASSAKRGSTDTQYF. The DNA for the CDR3 is TGTGCCAGCAGCGCGAAAAGAGGCAGCACAGATACGCAGTATTTT.

This clonotype appeared many times. J is TRBJ2-7 and V is TRBV6-6; D unclear. CDR1 and CDR2 (germline): MNHNY, SVGAGI (reference sequence). The CDR3 sequence is 14 residues long. Trimming took off 5 bases at V and 2 bases at J, with 13 bases between the two ends. This CDR3 is CASSQMGMAYEQYF. In DNA, the CDR3 is TGTGCCAGCAGTCAGATGGGGATGGCCTACGAGCAGTACTTC.

The chain links TRBV20-1 to TRBJ2-5, with a tentative D call TRBD2 (5 bases). The DNA end favors TRBJ2-7, so the J call may be wrong. This CDR3 is built from 13 residues. Germline V lookup: CDR1 DFQATT, CDR2 SNEGSKA (reference sequence). CDR3 DNA: TGCAGTGCTAATCCCCCTGCGGGCTACGAGCAGTACTTC. This sequence encodes CSANPPAGYEQYF.

V usage is TRBV12-3 or TRBV12-4 and J usage is TRBJ2-5; D may correspond to TRBD1 or TRBD2 (5 bases each). Trimming left V 6 bases short and J 11 bases short, with 22 bases between. The CDR3 is 14 amino acids. The CDR3 nucleotides are TGTGCCAGCAGCCGCCGGGACGGGGCTGTTGGACAGTACTTC. Protein: CASSRRDGAVGQYF.

The CDR3 here is CASSEDGAIAYNEQFF. The CDR3 DNA follows: TGTGCCAGCAGTGAAGATGGAGCGATCGCCTACAATGAGCAGTTCTTC. This chain joins TRBV2 and TRBJ2-1, with D hard to call. CDR1 is SNHLY and CDR2 is FYNNEI in the germline V gene. V lost 1 base and J 2 bases, leaving 12 bases between the germline ends. The CDR3 runs 16 residues.

The chain links TRBV7-6 to TRBJ1-1; D is unclear. The CDR3 sequence is 14 residues long. CDR1 is SGHVS, CDR2 FNYEAQ, per germline. The V end was cut by 1 base, the J end by 1 base, with 7 bases between. The CDR3 region has the DNA TGTGCCAGCAGCTTAGTTTGGGGGAACACTGAAGCTTTCTTT. Its protein is CASSLVWGNTEAFF.